Below, 12 T cell receptor beta chains from the same sample are listed, as sequenced in a study of cytomegalovirus exposure and HLA in healthy donors. The PCR ran on 60 Vbeta and 13 Jbeta primers. Produced via immunoSEQ multiplex PCR; TCRdb's table is partial and in-frame only. The data show 150,000 or so clones, 65% to 80% seen once. Input material: PBMCs. These receptors all come from a woman in her forties or fifties in good health and CMV-seropositive.

The rearrangement joins TRBV2 to TRBJ1-2, with D hard to call. V gave up 3 bases and J gave up 8 bases, with 13 bases separating them. Germline CDR1 SNHLY, CDR2 FYNNEI. This CDR3 is built from 13 residues. CDR3 in amino acids: CASSDGGLRGYTF. The CDR3 DNA reads as TGTGCCAGCAGTGACGGAGGATTACGAGGCTACACCTTC. Looking up the rest from reference TRBV2 and TRBJ1-2 gives the full variable domain: EPEVTQTPSHQVTQMGQEVILRCVPISNHLYFYWYRQILGQKVEFLVSFYNNEISEKSEIFDDQFSVERPDGSNFTLKIRSTKLEDSAMYFCASSDGGLRGYTFGSGTRLTVV.

The chain uses TRBV10-1 and TRBJ1-1; 7 nucleotides agree with TRBD1. V shed 6 bases and J 1 base; nucleotides not matched to a gene: 14. Germline V gene sequence: CDR1 WNHNN, CDR2 SYGVQD (reference sequence). This CDR3 has 17 amino acids. The CDR3 DNA follows: TGCGCCAGCAGGGGGGGACAGACGGGACCCCGGAACACTGAAGCTTTCTTT. Translation: CASRGGQTGPRNTEAFF.

The chain joins TRBV9 to TRBJ2-7, with D tentatively TRBD2 (5 bases). Germline V gene sequence: CDR1 SGDLS, CDR2 YYNGEE. Trimming removed 0 bases from V and 0 bases from J, with 7 bases in between. The CDR3 loop spans 14 amino acids. The CDR3 sequence is CASSVELVSYEQYF. The CDR3 DNA reads TGTGCCAGCAGCGTAGAACTAGTCTCCTACGAGCAGTACTTC.

The rearrangement uses TRBV6-6 and TRBJ2-1; 9 nucleotides agree with TRBD1. The CDR3 contains 13 residues. Trimming took 6 bases from V and 9 from J; bases not matched to a gene: 6. The germline V gene has CDR1 MNHNY and CDR2 SVGAGI (reference sequence). The CDR3 DNA sequence: TGTGCCAGCAGCGCAACAGGGGGCGGTGAGCAGTTCTTC. Translation gives CASSATGGGEQFF.

This clone was detected a few times. The gene calls are TRBV5-1 and TRBJ2-3; D possibly corresponds to TRBD2 (5 bases). Germline assignment: CDR1 SGHRS and CDR2 YFSETQ. V was cut by 0 bases and J by 1 base, with 9 bases left in between. This CDR3 region has 15 residues. In DNA form, the CDR3 reads TGCGCCAGCAGCTTGGTGCACGGGGGCACAGATACGCAGTATTTT. Its protein is CASSLVHGGTDTQYF.

This clone was observed a few times. The rearrangement joins TRBV18 to TRBJ1-1, with D hard to call. Germline CDR1 is KGHSH and CDR2 is LQKENI. This CDR3 contains 17 residues. V shed 0 bases and J shed 2 bases, with 16 bases lying between them. CDR3 region: CASSPPVSRVTNTEAFF. CDR3 coding DNA: TGTGCCAGCTCACCACCCGTAAGTCGGGTGACCAACACTGAAGCTTTCTTT.

V gene TRBV4-2 combines with J gene TRBJ2-6; a weak D match, TRBD1 (5 bases). From germline, CDR1 is LGHNA and CDR2 YNFKEQ. V was cut by 5 bases and J by 8 bases, with 25 bases left in between. CDR3 length equals 18 residues. The CDR3 nucleotides are TGTGCCAGCAGCGTATCGACACCAGGGTTCACCAGGACCAACGTCCTGACTTTC. It encodes CASSVSTPGFTRTNVLTF.

As for this clone: Different DNA sequences within this sample yield the same CDR3. V and J are TRBV27 and TRBJ2-3; TRBD2 agrees at 7 bases. V lost 0 bases and J lost 2; bases outside the gene matches: 2. Germline CDR1 MNHEY, CDR2 SMNVEV (reference sequence). The CDR3 consists of 15 residues. CDR3 protein: CASSLSGGPTDTQYF. CDR3 nucleotide sequence: TGTGCCAGCAGTTTATCGGGAGGGCCCACAGATACGCAGTATTTT.

The chain has TRBV7-6 and TRBJ2-1; 10 positions agree with TRBD1. Trimming at V came to 0 bases and at J to 11 bases, leaving 1 base not matched to a gene. Per the germline V gene, CDR1 is SGHVS and CDR2 is FNYEAQ. This CDR3 comprises 13 residues. The chain's CDR3 is CASSLADRGQQFF. For the CDR3, the DNA is TGTGCCAGCAGCTTAGCCGACAGGGGGCAGCAGTTCTTC.

This chain connects TRBV7-2 to TRBJ1-3, with 7 nucleotides matching TRBD1. This CDR3 is 16 amino acids long. The V gene end was trimmed by 5 bases and the J gene end by 4 bases; junction bases not matched to a gene: 11. From germline, CDR1 is SGHTA and CDR2 FQGNSA. CDR3 region: CASSQLTGAVGNTIYF. The CDR3 DNA reads as TGTGCCAGCAGCCAACTCACAGGGGCCGTAGGAAACACCATATATTTT.

The table lists this clone with a few counts. The V call is TRBV5-1, the J call TRBJ1-2, with TRBD1 matching over 9 bases. Looked up from germline, CDR1 is SGHRS and CDR2 is YFSETQ. V was pared by 2 bases and J by 11 bases, with 10 bases of the junction left unmatched. The CDR3 runs to 14 residues. CDR3 coding DNA: TGCGCCAGCAGCTTAACCACAGGGGGCGCGTGGTACACCTTC. Residues: CASSLTTGGAWYTF.

The CDR3 DNA is TGTGCCAGCAGTGCGACAGGGAGTCAGCCCCAGCATTTT. It codes for CASSATGSQPQHF. The chain has TRBV6-6 and TRBJ1-5; 7 nucleotides agree with TRBD1. V shed 5 bases, J shed 6 bases, and the junction held 4 bases outside the gene matches. The CDR3 consists of 13 residues. Germline lookup yields CDR1 MNHNY and CDR2 SVGAGI (reference sequence).